The rows below give T cell receptor beta chains drawn from one sample of a study of shared clonotypes between healthy human individuals. The method was immunoSEQ multiplex PCR; TCRdb's version includes in-frame clones alone and lacks a portion of them. Of about 1 million clones in the sample, approximately 76% were seen once. Sequenced: memory CD4+ T cells sorted from blood. All receptors come from a young man in good health. Both conserved end residues are part of each CDR3. The D gene is left open where the match is weak. Clone size is shown for a subset of rows, as once, few, many or a class of expanded clone.

size	J	V	D	DNA	CDR3
-	TRBJ2-1	TRBV7-2	-	TGTGCCAGCAGCTTAGAAAGCCCTTGGCAGTTCTTC	CASSLESPWQFF
few	TRBJ2-7	TRBV5-4	-	TGTGCCAGCAGCCTAGGAAGGGGCCCTCGGGAGCAGTACTTC	CASSLGRGPREQYF
once	TRBJ1-1	TRBV19	TRBD1	TGTGCCAGTACCAGACAGGGGATGAACACTGAAGCTTTCTTT	CASTRQGMNTEAFF
-	TRBJ2-7	TRBV10-3	-	TGTGCCATCAGTGCGGGCAGGGGACGAGTTGGGGAGCAGTACTTC	CAISAGRGRVGEQYF
-	TRBJ1-6	TRBV7-2	TRBD1	TGTGCCAGCAGCTTACAGGGGGGATCACCCCTCCACTTT	CASSLQGGSPLHF
-	TRBJ2-2	TRBV5-1	TRBD2	TGCGCCAGCAGCTTGAGTAGCGGGCTTGCCGGGGAGCTGTTTTTT	CASSLSSGLAGELFF
-	TRBJ2-7	TRBV5-1	-	TGCGCCAGCAGCTTGGGAGACTGGTCCGACGAGCAGTACTTC	CASSLGDWSDEQYF
once	TRBJ2-1	TRBV30	-	TGTGCCTGGACCCGGGACAGGAGCCTAGCGGGTGTCTACAATGAGCAGTTCTTC	CAWTRDRSLAGVYNEQFF
-	TRBJ2-3	TRBV7-2	-	TGTGCCAGCAAAATGAGTCTCCCAGATACGCAGTATTTT	CASKMSLPDTQYF
-	TRBJ2-6	TRBV7-3	-	TGTGCCAGCAGCGGTGTGAGCTCTGGGGCCAACGTCCTGACTTTC	CASSGVSSGANVLTF
-	TRBJ1-3	TRBV5-1	-	TGCGCCAGCAGCTCCGATTCCCGCAGGGAGAACACCATATATTTT	CASSSDSRRENTIYF
few	TRBJ2-1	TRBV11-2	-	TGTGCCAGCAGCTTAGACGTGGGGCATGAGCAGTTCTTC	CASSLDVGHEQFF
-	TRBJ2-3	TRBV19	-	TGTGCCAGTAGTATGGTAGGGAAAGCAGATACGCAGTATTTT	CASSMVGKADTQYF
-	TRBJ2-2	TRBV9	-	TGTGCCAGCAGCTCTCACACCGGGGAGCTGTTTTTT	CASSSHTGELFF
-	TRBJ2-7	TRBV4-1	-	TGCGCCAGCAGCCAACCTTACGCCGGGACGGATCCCTACGAGCAGTACTTC	CASSQPYAGTDPYEQYF
-	TRBJ2-1	TRBV5-1	-	TGCGCCAGCAGCTTGGCTCCGGGACTGCCAAGGGATGAGCAGTTCTTC	CASSLAPGLPRDEQFF
-	TRBJ2-1	TRBV10-2	-	TGCGCCAGCAGTAGCGTTAGCTCCTACAATGAGCAGTTCTTC	CASSSVSSYNEQFF
many	TRBJ2-2	TRBV4-1	TRBD2	TGCGCCAGCAGCCCGGGACTAGCGGGAGCTGACACCGGGGAGCTGTTTTTT	CASSPGLAGADTGELFF
-	TRBJ1-1	TRBV5-1	-	TGCGCCAGCAGACCGGGACCGGAGAACACTGAAGCTTTCTTT	CASRPGPENTEAFF
few	TRBJ1-5	TRBV5-6	-	TGTGCCAGCAGCCTAAGAAAAAACAGTATCAATCAGCCCCAGCATTTT	CASSLRKNSINQPQHF
-	TRBJ2-7	TRBV5-6	TRBD1	TGTGCCAGCGCCTCAGGCAGGGGGCTCTACGAGCAGTACTTC	CASASGRGLYEQYF
-	TRBJ1-1	TRBV7-6	-	TGTGCCAGCAGCCGCGGTAATTGGAACACTGAAGCTTTCTTT	CASSRGNWNTEAFF
-	TRBJ2-7	TRBV2	TRBD1	TGTGCCAGCAGTGGGGACAGGCGGTTGGACTTC	CASSGDRRLDF
few	TRBJ1-4	TRBV4-3	-	TGCGCCAGCAGCCTAAGCGGAGGGAATGAAAAACTGTTTTTT	CASSLSGGNEKLFF
-	TRBJ2-5	TRBV10-3	TRBD2	TGTGCCATCAGTACACCTAGCGGGGGGCGGGAGACCCAGTACTTC	CAISTPSGGRETQYF
-	TRBJ2-7	TRBV6-6	-	TGTGCCAGCACCATCAGAGAGGGCTACGAGCAGTACTTC	CASTIREGYEQYF